What follows describes a single T cell receptor (beta chain). The antigen is undetermined. This specimen comes from a study of cytomegalovirus exposure and HLA in healthy donors. General study points: The only immune exposure information that was available was CMV serostatus.

Germline V gene sequence: CDR1 SGHRS, CDR2 YFSETQ. The CDR3 extends over 16 amino acids. The trim removed 3 bases at V and 10 bases at J, leaving 15 bases unmatched. A multiplex PCR was run with 60 Vbeta primers and 13 Jbeta primers. Repertoires were generated with immunoSEQ multiplex PCR, while TCRdb's copy carries only in-frame clones and drops some. The profile shows 150,000 to 200,000 clones, over 75% of them singletons. V gene TRBV5-1 combines with J gene TRBJ2-1; 8 bases line up with TRBD2. The sequenced sample consisted of PBMCs. This receptor was taken from a man aged 18 to 30 in good health and CMV-seronegative. CDR3 region: CASSWGGGGSTGEQFF. The CDR3 coding sequence is TGCGCCAGCAGCTGGGGGGGCGGGGGGAGTACAGGCGAGCAGTTCTTC.